This is a list of T cell receptor beta chains from one sample in a study of response to subunit inactivated influenza vaccine. A single record per CDR3 protein comes from TCRdb applying MiXCR to the RT-PCR reads. The data contain almost 600,000 distinct CDR3 sequences, 12% to 15% of them singletons. The sample in question was PBMCs from blood, obtained 12 days after vaccination. The receptors were gathered from a man aged 50 or older who received an inactivated influenza vaccine. Each CDR3 is given with its conserved first and last residue. Clone size is shown for a subset of rows, as once, few, many or a class of expanded clone.

cdr3_aa	clone_size	v_call	j_call
CASSGTGGFEQYF	few	TRBV27	TRBJ2-7
CASSVFSGNGYTF	few	TRBV9	TRBJ1-2
CASSFKGRENQPQHF	-	TRBV5-1	TRBJ1-5
CASSYPTSGAYNEQFF	-	TRBV11-2	TRBJ2-1
CASSYSRRGPGYGYTF	-	TRBV6-5	TRBJ1-2
CSARDTSGIFYEQYF	few	TRBV20-1	TRBJ2-7
CASSQATGTAYGYTF	few	TRBV28	TRBJ1-2
CASSDQGKRQFF	few	TRBV7-2	TRBJ2-1
CASSTSGRFNEQFF	-	TRBV3-1	TRBJ2-1
CASSSRGESYEQYF	-	TRBV6-5	TRBJ2-7
CSARVSGHFLNIQYF	few	TRBV20-1	TRBJ2-4
CASTMRALVNEQFF	many	TRBV28	TRBJ2-1
CATNTWVSYQETQYF	-	TRBV7-9	TRBJ2-5
CASSGSSGRYEQYF	-	TRBV25-1	TRBJ2-7
CASSLVGGGARNEQFF	-	TRBV5-1	TRBJ2-1
CASSLALGGRGKNIQYF	-	TRBV7-8	TRBJ2-4
CASTLGQGSNEQFF	-	TRBV6-2/TRBV6-3	TRBJ2-1
CASSTLGVGGPETQYF	-	TRBV28	TRBJ2-5
CASSLSGGEYNEQFF	-	TRBV11-2	TRBJ2-1
CAIARRTYEQYF	few	TRBV6-2/TRBV6-3	TRBJ2-7
CASRVGQGYSNQPQHF	few	TRBV12-3/TRBV12-4	TRBJ1-5
CASSIGTGGYGYTF	few	TRBV4-3	TRBJ1-2
CASGSQPQHF	-	TRBV28	TRBJ1-5
CSARDHWGNSYNEQFF	few	TRBV20-1	TRBJ2-1
CAWNLDYEQYF	many	TRBV30	TRBJ2-7
CASSDKTDFLFSPLHF	-	TRBV12-3/TRBV12-4	TRBJ1-6
CASKGTGGRGENEKLFF	-	TRBV6-1	TRBJ1-4
CASSLVAGTPDTQYF	many	TRBV7-2	TRBJ2-3
CAIRTGTSGREYNEQFF	few	TRBV10-3	TRBJ2-1
CASSEFQGSYNEQFF	many	TRBV10-1	TRBJ2-1
CSAGDGDLATDTQYF	-	TRBV20-1	TRBJ2-3
CASSQEGDQPQHF	-	TRBV4-2	TRBJ1-5
CASSGPTGGNSPLHF	few	TRBV6-1	TRBJ1-6
CSILEPGLGYNEQFF	-	TRBV29-1	TRBJ2-1
CASSAHRDYLLQFF	few	TRBV7-2	TRBJ2-1
CASSQGLAGGPAGNEQFF	-	TRBV14	TRBJ2-1
CASRLLANEKLFF	-	TRBV11-2	TRBJ1-4
CASSVGAGVSHNEQFF	few	TRBV9	TRBJ2-1
CSARAPGGGRTQPQHF	few	TRBV20-1	TRBJ1-5
CASRRGQRETQYF	few	TRBV6-2/TRBV6-3	TRBJ2-5
CSARGTLWSSPLHF	-	TRBV20-1	TRBJ1-6
CASSLLQGTHGYTF	few	TRBV5-6	TRBJ1-2
CSGGVRGGYTF	few	TRBV29-1	TRBJ1-2
CASALLGGWSTDTQYF	-	TRBV5-1	TRBJ2-3
CASSTDENTEAFF	few	TRBV12-3/TRBV12-4	TRBJ1-1
CASSAAGLADNTDTQYF	few	TRBV6-2/TRBV6-3	TRBJ2-3
CASSQYRDINNEQFF	-	TRBV3-1	TRBJ2-1
CASNLGLEQPQHF	many	TRBV12-3/TRBV12-4	TRBJ1-5
CSARRTGSDTQYF	few	TRBV20-1	TRBJ2-3
CASSPLWGQGDEQFF	-	TRBV12-3/TRBV12-4	TRBJ2-1
CAGGRGGPNEQFF	few	TRBV6-2/TRBV6-3	TRBJ2-1
CASRPGQTLSYTF	-	TRBV7-9	TRBJ1-2
CATSSRRGAIGISSYNEQFF	once	TRBV12-3/TRBV12-4	TRBJ2-1